A selection of T cell receptor beta chains follows, all from one sample in a study of blood T cell repertoires in COVID-19. Data came from immunoSEQ multiplex PCR; TCRdb stores just in-frame clones and leaves some out. The data show approximately 350,000 clones, around 83% seen once. What was sequenced was PBMCs or T cells enriched from blood (not recorded which). All receptors come from a woman in her forties or fifties who had recovered from COVID-19. The CDR3 runs from the conserved cysteine through the conserved F or W. The D gene is left open where the match is weak. A row's size may be missing; if present it is once, few, many or a size class.

J,size,V,D,CDR3,DNA
TRBJ2-1,few,TRBV6-5,TRBD2,CASRPGLTPYNEQFF,TGTGCCAGCAGGCCGGGACTAACACCTTACAATGAGCAGTTCTTC
TRBJ2-2,-,TRBV7-9,TRBD1,CASSSRGQGLVGDTGELFF,TGTGCCAGCAGCTCCAGGGGACAGGGCTTAGTTGGGGACACCGGGGAGCTGTTTTTT
TRBJ1-2,-,TRBV6-5,-,CASSHRDNPNYGYTF,TGTGCCAGCAGTCACCGGGACAATCCTAACTATGGCTACACCTTC
TRBJ2-7,-,TRBV5-4,TRBD2,CASTTQRGGGYEQYF,TGTGCCAGCACCACTCAGCGCGGGGGGGGCTACGAGCAGTACTTC
TRBJ2-3,-,TRBV19,TRBD1,CASSTGQGGADTQYF,TGTGCCAGTAGTACCGGACAGGGGGGCGCGGATACGCAGTATTTT
TRBJ2-3,-,TRBV5-4,TRBD2,CASSSGLAGGPKTDTQYF,TGTGCCAGCAGCTCGGGACTAGCGGGGGGGCCGAAAACAGATACGCAGTATTTT
TRBJ1-6,-,TRBV19,TRBD1,CASSTGQGAGWNSPLHF,TGTGCCAGTAGTACGGGACAGGGGGCCGGTTGGAATTCACCCCTCCACTTT
TRBJ2-6,once,TRBV28,TRBD1,CASSLYIFRTGVPGANVLTF,TGTGCCAGCAGTTTATACATTTTTAGGACAGGGGTGCCTGGGGCCAACGTCCTGACTTTC
TRBJ1-4,-,TRBV28,TRBD1,CASSTRQGINEKLFF,TGTGCCAGCAGTACCCGACAGGGAATTAATGAAAAACTGTTTTTT
TRBJ2-3,once,TRBV28,TRBD1,CASSSLDRGRDTQYF,TGTGCCAGCAGTTCACTCGACAGGGGGCGAGATACGCAGTATTTT
TRBJ1-4,-,TRBV15,-,CATIQQGKKNEKLFF,TGTGCCACCATCCAACAGGGTAAAAAGAATGAAAAACTGTTTTTT
TRBJ2-1,-,TRBV27,-,CASTPGPYWNNEQFF,TGTGCCAGCACCCCAGGGCCATACTGGAACAATGAGCAGTTCTTC
TRBJ2-7,-,TRBV3-1/TRBV3-2,-,CASSLAGTSYEQYF,TGTGCCAGCAGCCTTGCCGGGACTTCCTACGAGCAGTACTTC
TRBJ2-7,-,TRBV27,TRBD1,CASSPGQGRQHYEQYF,TGTGCCAGCAGTCCGGGACAGGGCCGACAGCACTACGAGCAGTACTTC
TRBJ1-1,-,TRBV5-1,-,CASSLVSGDTEAFF,TGCGCCAGCAGCTTGGTTTCAGGGGACACTGAAGCTTTCTTT
TRBJ2-2,once,TRBV7-2,TRBD2,CASSLDPSGRTGELFF,TGTGCCAGCAGCTTAGATCCTAGCGGGAGGACCGGGGAGCTGTTTTTT
TRBJ1-1,few,TRBV29-1,-,CSVEGRGEAFF,TGCAGCGTTGAAGGCAGGGGAGAAGCTTTCTTT
TRBJ1-5,-,TRBV2,-,CASSEGGGQPQHF,TGTGCCAGCAGTGAGGGAGGCGGTCAGCCCCAGCATTTT
TRBJ1-2,-,TRBV27,TRBD1,CASSNYQGARNGYTF,TGTGCCAGCAGTAACTACCAGGGGGCGCGAAATGGCTACACCTTC
TRBJ1-6,-,TRBV6-5,TRBD1,CASTQGVYNSPLHF,TGTGCCAGCACCCAGGGGGTCTATAATTCACCCCTCCACTTT
TRBJ2-5,-,TRBV5-1,-,CASSLTSGPPGETQYF,TGCGCCAGCAGCTTGACAAGCGGGCCCCCCGGGGAGACCCAGTACTTC
TRBJ1-2,-,TRBV5-8,-,CASSSLGESDYGYTF,TGTGCCAGCAGCTCCCTAGGGGAATCCGACTATGGCTACACCTTC
TRBJ1-1,-,TRBV19,-,CASNSAVNTEAFF,TGTGCCAGTAATTCCGCGGTGAACACTGAAGCTTTCTTT
TRBJ2-1,-,TRBV4-2,TRBD2,CASSQVVTSGREGEQFF,TGTGCCAGCAGCCAAGTGGTCACTAGCGGGAGAGAGGGGGAGCAGTTCTTC
TRBJ1-2,-,TRBV7-2,TRBD1,CATQGPTLYTF,TGTGCCACACAGGGGCCAACCCTCTACACCTTC
TRBJ1-3,-,TRBV6-6,-,CASSDSGSGNTIYF,TGTGCCAGCAGCGATTCGGGCTCTGGAAACACCATATATTTT
TRBJ2-6,-,TRBV6-5,-,CASSRKFSGANVLTF,TGTGCCAGCAGTCGTAAATTCTCTGGGGCCAACGTCCTGACTTTC
TRBJ1-2,-,TRBV3-1/TRBV3-2,TRBD1,CASSFSRTGSAGYTF,TGTGCCAGCAGCTTCTCTCGGACAGGGAGTGCTGGCTACACCTTC